These T cell receptor beta chains were read from a single sample in a study of shared T cell receptors in the human thymus. Profiled with immunoSEQ multiplex PCR; TCRdb holds only in-frame clones, not every one. Of 700,000 or so clones detected, 70% to 90% appear once; the ten largest clones hold around 0.01%. These records were also assigned to another study, of human thymus T cells.

Sequenced: thymocytes. These receptor sequences come from a girl under three years old with a congenital heart defect. The CDR3 runs from the conserved cysteine through the conserved F or W. D genes are given only for firm matches. Only some rows state a clone size, as once, few, many or a class for expanded clones.

d_gene: NA; abundance: NA; v_gene: TRBV7-9; j_gene: TRBJ1-1; CDR3nt: TGTGCCAGCAGCACCACAGCTTACGAAACCCTGAACACTGAAGCTTTCTTT; CDR3aa: CASSTTAYETLNTEAFF
d_gene: NA; abundance: NA; v_gene: TRBV5-1; j_gene: TRBJ1-1; CDR3nt: TGCGCCAGCAGCTTGGCCAGGGGCGCGGGCACTGAAGCTTTCTTT; CDR3aa: CASSLARGAGTEAFF
d_gene: NA; abundance: once; v_gene: TRBV7-2; j_gene: TRBJ2-5; CDR3nt: TGTGCCAGCAGCCCCGGTGGGGGGAGCCAAGAGACCCAGTACTTC; CDR3aa: CASSPGGGSQETQYF
d_gene: NA; abundance: once; v_gene: TRBV10-3; j_gene: TRBJ2-7; CDR3nt: TGTGCCATCAGTGGAAGCAGGAGGAGCTCCTACGAGCAGTACTTC; CDR3aa: CAISGSRRSSYEQYF
d_gene: NA; abundance: NA; v_gene: TRBV28; j_gene: TRBJ1-1; CDR3nt: TGTGCCAGCAGGAAACCGGGACACGCAGCTTTCTTT; CDR3aa: CASRKPGHAAFF
d_gene: TRBD2; abundance: NA; v_gene: TRBV6-6; j_gene: TRBJ2-3; CDR3nt: TGTGCCACCGAGGGGACTAGCGGTGCAGATACGCAGTATTTT; CDR3aa: CATEGTSGADTQYF
d_gene: TRBD1; abundance: NA; v_gene: TRBV7-2; j_gene: TRBJ1-5; CDR3nt: TGTGCCAGCAGCTCCACAGGGGATGTAAGGCCCCAGCATTTT; CDR3aa: CASSSTGDVRPQHF
d_gene: TRBD1; abundance: NA; v_gene: TRBV6-5; j_gene: TRBJ1-5; CDR3nt: TGTGCCAGCAGCGTAACAGGGGGCGCCGTTCAGCCCCAGCATTTT; CDR3aa: CASSVTGGAVQPQHF
d_gene: NA; abundance: once; v_gene: TRBV27; j_gene: TRBJ1-2; CDR3nt: TGTGCCAGCAGTTTATCAGCAGGGGACCCGACCTATGGCTACACCTTC; CDR3aa: CASSLSAGDPTYGYTF
d_gene: TRBD1; abundance: NA; v_gene: TRBV14; j_gene: TRBJ1-2; CDR3nt: TGTGCCAGCAGCCAAGAGACCCGGGACAGAAGTTTTTTAGGAGGTTGGGATGGCTACACCTTC; CDR3aa: CASSQETRDRSFLGGWDGYTF
d_gene: TRBD1; abundance: NA; v_gene: TRBV28; j_gene: TRBJ1-4; CDR3nt: TGTGCCAGCAGTCCGACCCGGGACAGGGATGAAAAACTGTTTTTT; CDR3aa: CASSPTRDRDEKLFF
d_gene: TRBD1; abundance: NA; v_gene: TRBV19; j_gene: TRBJ1-4; CDR3nt: TGTGCCAGTAGTAACCGGGACAGGGAGAATGAAAAACTGTTTTTT; CDR3aa: CASSNRDRENEKLFF
d_gene: TRBD1; abundance: NA; v_gene: TRBV27; j_gene: TRBJ1-1; CDR3nt: TGTGCCAGCAGTTCGGGACAGGTGAACACTGAAGCTTTCTTT; CDR3aa: CASSSGQVNTEAFF
d_gene: NA; abundance: NA; v_gene: TRBV12-5; j_gene: TRBJ1-5; CDR3nt: TGTGCTAGTGGTTTGGCGCCCTATCTGACAGGCAATCAGCCCCAGCATTTT; CDR3aa: CASGLAPYLTGNQPQHF
d_gene: NA; abundance: NA; v_gene: TRBV10-3; j_gene: TRBJ1-2; CDR3nt: TGTGCCATCCAGTGCCCGGGTTATGGCTACACCTTC; CDR3aa: CAIQCPGYGYTF
d_gene: TRBD1; abundance: NA; v_gene: TRBV7-9; j_gene: TRBJ1-2; CDR3nt: TGTGCCAGCAGGCCGGGACAGGGCCGCGAAACTAACTATGGCTACACCTTC; CDR3aa: CASRPGQGRETNYGYTF
d_gene: NA; abundance: NA; v_gene: TRBV5-1; j_gene: TRBJ2-2; CDR3nt: TGCGCCAGCAGTGCGCCTCCGAACACCGGGGAGCTGTTTTTT; CDR3aa: CASSAPPNTGELFF
d_gene: NA; abundance: NA; v_gene: TRBV27; j_gene: TRBJ1-1; CDR3nt: TGTGCCAGCAGTTTAGGGAGGGTCGGGGTGAACACTGAAGCTTTCTTT; CDR3aa: CASSLGRVGVNTEAFF
d_gene: NA; abundance: NA; v_gene: TRBV6-5; j_gene: TRBJ1-2; CDR3nt: TGTGCCAGCAGTTACTCGATTCGGGGGGCTAACTATGGCTACACCTTC; CDR3aa: CASSYSIRGANYGYTF
d_gene: NA; abundance: NA; v_gene: TRBV4-1; j_gene: TRBJ1-4; CDR3nt: TGCGCCAGCAGCCAAGTTGTGGGGGGGGCTCAAAAACTGTTTTTT; CDR3aa: CASSQVVGGAQKLFF
d_gene: NA; abundance: NA; v_gene: TRBV7-9; j_gene: TRBJ2-7; CDR3nt: TGTGCCAGCAGCACCCCCTACCGCGGGGCGTTCAACGAGCAGTACTTC; CDR3aa: CASSTPYRGAFNEQYF
d_gene: NA; abundance: NA; v_gene: TRBV4-1; j_gene: TRBJ2-2; CDR3nt: TGCGCCAGCAGCCCCGGGGGCACCGGGGAGCTGTTTTTT; CDR3aa: CASSPGGTGELFF
d_gene: TRBD1; abundance: NA; v_gene: TRBV10-3; j_gene: TRBJ2-7; CDR3nt: TGTGCCATCAGGACAGGGTCTGGCTCCTACGAGCAGTACTTC; CDR3aa: CAIRTGSGSYEQYF
d_gene: TRBD1; abundance: NA; v_gene: TRBV15; j_gene: TRBJ1-1; CDR3nt: TGTGCCACCAGCAGATCATTGGCAGACAGGGGGTGGAGCACTGAAGCTTTCTTT; CDR3aa: CATSRSLADRGWSTEAFF
d_gene: TRBD2; abundance: NA; v_gene: TRBV7-2; j_gene: TRBJ2-3; CDR3nt: TGTGCCAGCAGCCCGACAATGAGATGGCGGGGGACCAACACAGATACGCAGTATTTT; CDR3aa: CASSPTMRWRGTNTDTQYF
d_gene: NA; abundance: once; v_gene: TRBV11-2; j_gene: TRBJ1-1; CDR3nt: TGTGCCAGCAGCTTAGTAGGGGGTCCTGAAGCTTTCTTT; CDR3aa: CASSLVGGPEAFF
d_gene: NA; abundance: few; v_gene: TRBV30; j_gene: TRBJ1-1; CDR3nt: TGTGCCTGGAAGCCCCCGGAAGTGGGGGGGAGGCGGAACACTGAAGCTTTCTTT; CDR3aa: CAWKPPEVGGRRNTEAFF
d_gene: NA; abundance: NA; v_gene: TRBV11-2; j_gene: TRBJ2-5; CDR3nt: TGTGCCAGCAGCCCCATCCAGGGGCCAAGATGGCGAGAGACCCAGTACTTC; CDR3aa: CASSPIQGPRWRETQYF
d_gene: NA; abundance: once; v_gene: TRBV5-6; j_gene: TRBJ2-7; CDR3nt: TGTGCCAGCAGCTTTACACGTGAAACCTACGAGCAGTACTTC; CDR3aa: CASSFTRETYEQYF
d_gene: NA; abundance: NA; v_gene: TRBV7-8; j_gene: TRBJ1-5; CDR3nt: TGTGCCAGCAGCCGACAAGGGACACAAATAAATCAGCCCCAGCATTTT; CDR3aa: CASSRQGTQINQPQHF
d_gene: TRBD1; abundance: NA; v_gene: TRBV5-1; j_gene: TRBJ1-2; CDR3nt: TGCGCCAGCAGCTCCTGGACAGGGAACTATGGCTACACCTTC; CDR3aa: CASSSWTGNYGYTF